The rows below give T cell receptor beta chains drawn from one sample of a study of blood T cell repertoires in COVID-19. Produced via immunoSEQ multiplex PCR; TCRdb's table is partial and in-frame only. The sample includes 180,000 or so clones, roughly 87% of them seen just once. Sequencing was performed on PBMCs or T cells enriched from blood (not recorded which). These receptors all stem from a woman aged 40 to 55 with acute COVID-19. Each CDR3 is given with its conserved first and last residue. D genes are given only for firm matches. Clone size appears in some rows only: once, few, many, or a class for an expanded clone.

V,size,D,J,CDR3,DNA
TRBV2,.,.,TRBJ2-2,CASSDPRPNTGELFF,TGTGCCAGCAGTGATCCCAGGCCGAACACCGGGGAGCTGTTTTTT
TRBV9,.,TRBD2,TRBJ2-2,CASSVATSGGELFF,TGTGCCAGCAGCGTAGCCACTAGCGGCGGGGAGCTGTTTTTT
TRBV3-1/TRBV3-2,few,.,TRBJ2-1,CASSSTRMHNEQFF,TGTGCCAGCAGCTCCACGCGGATGCACAATGAGCAGTTCTTC
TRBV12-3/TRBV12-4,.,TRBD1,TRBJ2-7,CASSFPGGYEQYF,TGTGCCAGCAGTTTCCCAGGGGGCTACGAGCAGTACTTC
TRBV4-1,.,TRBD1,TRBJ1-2,CASSQGGQAIYYGYTF,TGCGCCAGCAGCCAAGGGGGACAGGCCATCTACTATGGCTACACCTTC
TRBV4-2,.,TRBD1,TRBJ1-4,CASSQERQTGNPGGNEKLFF,TGTGCCAGCAGCCAAGAACGTCAGACAGGGAATCCGGGTGGGAATGAAAAACTGTTTTTT
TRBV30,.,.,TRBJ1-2,CAWSVPRGPFYGYTF,TGTGCCTGGAGTGTACCGCGGGGGCCCTTCTATGGCTACACCTTC
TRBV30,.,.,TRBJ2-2,CAWSRGNTGELFF,TGTGCCTGGAGCAGGGGGAACACCGGGGAGCTGTTTTTT
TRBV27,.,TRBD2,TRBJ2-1,CASSSLSGRWGNEQFF,TGTGCCAGCAGTTCCCTTAGCGGGAGATGGGGCAATGAGCAGTTCTTC
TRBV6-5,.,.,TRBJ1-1,CASREAGELNTEAFF,TGTGCCAGCAGGGAGGCGGGGGAGCTGAACACTGAAGCTTTCTTT
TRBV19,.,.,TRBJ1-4,CASSIYSLSEKLFF,TGTGCCAGTAGTATTTACTCCCTAAGTGAAAAACTGTTTTTT
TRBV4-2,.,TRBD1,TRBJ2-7,CASSERDRGLYEQYF,TGTGCCAGCAGCGAACGGGACAGGGGGCTTTACGAGCAGTACTTC
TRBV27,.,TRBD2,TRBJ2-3,CASSLSPSGGFGDTQYF,TGTGCCAGCAGTTTAAGCCCTAGCGGGGGTTTTGGAGATACGCAGTATTTT
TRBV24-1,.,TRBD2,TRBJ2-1,CATSDASGEQFF,TGTGCCACCAGTGATGCTAGCGGAGAGCAGTTCTTC
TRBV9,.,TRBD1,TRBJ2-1,CASSGAGTGGNNEQFF,TGTGCCAGCAGCGGAGCCGGGACAGGGGGCAACAATGAGCAGTTCTTC
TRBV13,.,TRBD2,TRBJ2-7,CASSGGLAGSAQYF,TGTGCCAGCAGCGGGGGACTAGCGGGGTCGGCGCAGTACTTC
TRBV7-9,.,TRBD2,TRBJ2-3,CASSPSGTSFRTDTQYF,TGTGCCAGCAGCCCGTCCGGGACTAGTTTCCGCACAGATACGCAGTATTTT
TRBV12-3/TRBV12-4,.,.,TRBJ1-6,CASTTGFSSPLHF,TGTGCCAGCACCACAGGGTTTAGTTCACCCCTCCACTTT
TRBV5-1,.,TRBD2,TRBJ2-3,CASSVGLAATDTQYF,TGCGCCAGCAGCGTGGGACTAGCGGCAACAGATACGCAGTATTTT
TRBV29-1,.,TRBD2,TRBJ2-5,CSGLLAGARTQYF,TGCAGCGGCCTACTAGCGGGTGCACGGACCCAGTACTTC
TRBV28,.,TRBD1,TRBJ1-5,CASSPTGAYQPQHF,TGTGCCAGCAGTCCTACAGGGGCTTACCAGCCCCAGCATTTT
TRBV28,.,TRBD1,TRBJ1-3,CASSLGQERRSGNTIYF,TGTGCCAGCAGTCTCGGACAGGAACGCAGGTCTGGAAACACCATATATTTT
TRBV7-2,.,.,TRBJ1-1,CASSWDKNTEAFF,TGTGCCAGCAGCTGGGACAAAAACACTGAAGCTTTCTTT
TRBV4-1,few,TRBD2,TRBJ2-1,CASSQLGLAGLKSSYNEQFF,TGCGCCAGCAGCCAACTTGGACTAGCGGGCCTAAAGAGCTCCTACAATGAGCAGTTCTTC
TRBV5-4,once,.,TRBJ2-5,CASRTIGGAETQYF,TGTGCCAGCCGAACTATAGGCGGGGCGGAGACCCAGTACTTC
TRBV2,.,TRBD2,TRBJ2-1,CASSVRLAGFTEQFF,TGTGCCAGCAGTGTAAGGCTAGCGGGGTTTACGGAGCAGTTCTTC
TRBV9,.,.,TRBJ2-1,CASSVEAGPSYNEQFF,TGTGCCAGCAGCGTAGAAGCGGGCCCCTCCTACAATGAGCAGTTCTTC
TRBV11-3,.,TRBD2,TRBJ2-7,CASSLDLSGLAGGTTYEQYF,TGTGCCAGCAGCTTAGACCTCTCGGGACTAGCGGGAGGGACAACCTACGAGCAGTACTTC
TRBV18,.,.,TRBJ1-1,CASKEAEAYTEAFF,TGTGCCTCTAAGGAGGCGGAAGCTTACACTGAAGCTTTCTTT
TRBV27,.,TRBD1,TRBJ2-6,CASRTQGTGANVLTF,TGTGCCAGCAGGACACAGGGGACTGGGGCCAACGTCCTGACTTTC
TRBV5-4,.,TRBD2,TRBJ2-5,CASSPLGGAGETQYF,TGTGCCAGCAGCCCACTCGGGGGGGCAGGGGAGACCCAGTACTTC
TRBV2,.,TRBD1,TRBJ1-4,CASIKTGRNEKLFF,TGTGCCAGCATTAAGACAGGGCGTAATGAAAAACTGTTTTTT
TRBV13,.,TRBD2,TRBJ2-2,CASSLGPPGGYTGELFF,TGTGCCAGCAGCCTAGGGCCACCGGGAGGGTACACCGGGGAGCTGTTTTTT
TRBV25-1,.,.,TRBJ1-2,CASSELRGYTF,TGTGCCAGCAGTGAACTTCGTGGCTACACCTTC
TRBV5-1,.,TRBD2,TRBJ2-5,CASSPGLERETQYF,TGCGCCAGCAGCCCGGGACTAGAGCGAGAGACCCAGTACTTC
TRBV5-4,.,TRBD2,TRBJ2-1,CASSLGLAGVYEQFF,TGTGCCAGCAGCTTGGGACTAGCGGGGGTCTATGAGCAGTTCTTC
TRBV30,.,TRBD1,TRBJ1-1,CAWVTGTGRTEAFF,TGTGCCTGGGTAACCGGGACAGGGCGGACTGAAGCTTTCTTT
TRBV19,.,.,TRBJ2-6,CATRTGSSGANVLTF,TGTGCCACCCGGACGGGGAGCTCTGGGGCCAACGTCCTGACTTTC
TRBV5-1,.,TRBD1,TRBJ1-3,CASSLDGRGYSGNTIYF,TGCGCCAGCAGCTTGGATGGCAGGGGGTACTCTGGAAACACCATATATTTT
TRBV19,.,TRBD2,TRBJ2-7,CASSTGLLGEQYF,TGTGCCAGTAGTACGGGACTATTAGGTGAGCAGTACTTC
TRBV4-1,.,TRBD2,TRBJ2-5,CASSPGLAGDQETQYF,TGCGCCAGCAGCCCCGGACTAGCGGGGGACCAAGAGACCCAGTACTTC
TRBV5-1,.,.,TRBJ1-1,CASSLVGQDTEAFF,TGCGCCAGCAGCTTAGTCGGCCAGGACACTGAAGCTTTCTTT
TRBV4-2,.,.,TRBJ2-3,CASSQGSLAAADTQYF,TGTGCCAGCAGCCAAGGTTCACTAGCCGCGGCGGATACGCAGTATTTT
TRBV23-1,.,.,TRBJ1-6,CASSQSGGNPIHF,TGCGCCAGCAGTCAATCGGGAGGGAATCCAATCCACTTT
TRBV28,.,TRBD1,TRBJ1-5,CASRPTRQGGPYSNQPQHF,TGTGCCAGCAGACCCACCAGGCAGGGGGGACCCTATAGCAATCAGCCCCAGCATTTT